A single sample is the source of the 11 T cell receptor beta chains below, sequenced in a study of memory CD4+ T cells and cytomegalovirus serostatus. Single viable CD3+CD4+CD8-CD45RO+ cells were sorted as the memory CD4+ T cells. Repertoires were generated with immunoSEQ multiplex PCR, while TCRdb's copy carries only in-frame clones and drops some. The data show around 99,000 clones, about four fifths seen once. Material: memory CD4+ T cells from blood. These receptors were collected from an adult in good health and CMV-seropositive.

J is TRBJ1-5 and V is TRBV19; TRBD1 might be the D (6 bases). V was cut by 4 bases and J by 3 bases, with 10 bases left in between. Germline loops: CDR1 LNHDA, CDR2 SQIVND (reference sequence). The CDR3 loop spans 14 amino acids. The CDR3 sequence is CASSSAGANQPQHF. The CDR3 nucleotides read TGTGCCAGTAGTAGCGCAGGGGCCAATCAGCCCCAGCATTTT. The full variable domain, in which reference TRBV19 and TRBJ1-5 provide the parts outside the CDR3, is DGGITQSPKYLFRKEGQNVTLSCEQNLNHDAMYWYRQDPGQGLRLIYYSQIVNDFQKGDIAEGYSVSREKKESFPLTVTSAQKNPTAFYLCASSSAGANQPQHFGDGTRLSIL.

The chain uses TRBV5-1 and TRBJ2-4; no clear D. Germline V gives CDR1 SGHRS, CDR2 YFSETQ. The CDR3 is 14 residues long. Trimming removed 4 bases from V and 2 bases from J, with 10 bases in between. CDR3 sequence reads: CASSPDNSKNIQYF. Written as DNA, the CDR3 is TGCGCCAGCAGCCCCGACAACTCCAAAAACATTCAGTACTTC.

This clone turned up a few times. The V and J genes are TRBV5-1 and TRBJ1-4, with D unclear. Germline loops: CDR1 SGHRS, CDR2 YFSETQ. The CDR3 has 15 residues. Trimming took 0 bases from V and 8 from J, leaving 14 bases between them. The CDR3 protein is CASSLGADVLEKLFF. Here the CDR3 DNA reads TGCGCCAGCAGCTTGGGGGCGGACGTTCTAGAAAAACTGTTTTTT.

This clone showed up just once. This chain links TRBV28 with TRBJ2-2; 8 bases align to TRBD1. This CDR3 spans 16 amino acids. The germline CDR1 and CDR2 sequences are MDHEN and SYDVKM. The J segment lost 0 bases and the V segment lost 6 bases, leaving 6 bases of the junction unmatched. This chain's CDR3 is CASSGGGQANTGELFF. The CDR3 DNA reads TGTGCCAGCAGCGGAGGGGGACAGGCGAACACCGGGGAGCTGTTTTTT.

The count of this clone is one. The CDR3 DNA sequence: TGTGCCAGCAGTTACGGGACTACGGGGTGGGAGACCCAGTACTTC. This sequence encodes CASSYGTTGWETQYF. The genes are TRBV6-5 and TRBJ2-5; 7 nucleotides agree with TRBD2. This CDR3 is 15 amino acids long. Germline CDR1 and CDR2: MNHEY and SVGAGI. V lost 2 bases, J lost 5 bases, and 8 bases stayed unmatched.

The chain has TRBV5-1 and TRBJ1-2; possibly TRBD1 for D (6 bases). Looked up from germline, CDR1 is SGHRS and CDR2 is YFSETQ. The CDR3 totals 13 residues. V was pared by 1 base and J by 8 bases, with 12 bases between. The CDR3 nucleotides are TGCGCCAGCAGCTTGATGGGGGGCGAAGGCTACACCTTC. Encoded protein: CASSLMGGEGYTF.

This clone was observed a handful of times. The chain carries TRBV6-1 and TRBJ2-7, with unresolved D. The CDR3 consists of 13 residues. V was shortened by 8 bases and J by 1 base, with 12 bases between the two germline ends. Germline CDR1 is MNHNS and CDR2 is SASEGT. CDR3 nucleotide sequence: TGTGCCAGCGGCTTAGACGGTTCCTACGAGCAGTACTTC. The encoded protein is CASGLDGSYEQYF.

Written as DNA, the CDR3 is TGTGCCAGTAGTTACGCCGGGACCCAAAGCTCCTACGAGCAGTACTTC. As protein: CASSYAGTQSSYEQYF. The chain couples TRBV19 to TRBJ2-7, with D perhaps assigned TRBD1 or TRBD2 (5 bases each). The germline V gene has CDR1 LNHDA and CDR2 SQIVND (reference sequence). V was pared by 5 bases and J by 0 bases, with 17 bases between. The CDR3 runs to 16 residues.

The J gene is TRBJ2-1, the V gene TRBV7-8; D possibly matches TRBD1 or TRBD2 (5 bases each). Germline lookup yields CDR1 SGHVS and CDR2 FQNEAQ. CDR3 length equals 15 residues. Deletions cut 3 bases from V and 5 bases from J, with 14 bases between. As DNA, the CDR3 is TGTGCCAGCAGCTTGAGACAAACGGGGCACAATGAGCAGTTCTTC. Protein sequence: CASSLRQTGHNEQFF.

The CDR3 protein is CASSQDVTSGTDTQYF. Here the CDR3 DNA reads TGTGCCAGCAGCCAAGATGTAACTAGCGGCACAGATACGCAGTATTTT. The J gene is TRBJ2-3, the V gene TRBV4-2; 7 bases agree with TRBD2. J gave up 1 base and V 0 bases, and 4 bases lay outside the gene matches. The CDR3 runs to 16 residues. From germline, CDR1 is LGHNA and CDR2 YNFKEQ.

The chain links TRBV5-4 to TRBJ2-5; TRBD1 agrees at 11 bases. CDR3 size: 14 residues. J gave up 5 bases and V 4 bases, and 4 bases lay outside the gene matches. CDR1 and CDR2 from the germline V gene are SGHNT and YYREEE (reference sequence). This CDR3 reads CASSTRTGGETQYF. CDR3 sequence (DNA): TGTGCCAGCAGCACCAGGACAGGGGGCGAGACCCAGTACTTC.